This TCR beta chain comes out of a study of T cells in tuberculosis. Study-wide points: Smaller distances to GMM-specific TCRs suggested their expansion in active tuberculosis.

The sample's time point: new active TB diagnosis, blood taken before or within 7 days of starting treatment. This CDR3 comprises 11 residues. The V end was cut by 1 base, the J end by 8 bases, with 3 bases between. Per the germline V gene, CDR1 is LNHDA and CDR2 is SQIVND (reference sequence). Assay used: immunoSEQ multiplex PCR; TCRdb lists only in-frame clones, some missing. The table lists 30,000 to 35,000 clones, nearly 90% of them singletons. In regard to this clone: Antigen: not known.

The V and J genes are TRBV19 and TRBJ2-1; D unresolved. The material was PBMCs, obtained at tuberculosis diagnosis. This clonotype was sampled from an adult with tuberculosis. The CDR3 sequence: CASSIADEQFF. The CDR3 DNA is TGTGCCAGTAGTATAGCTGATGAGCAGTTCTTC.